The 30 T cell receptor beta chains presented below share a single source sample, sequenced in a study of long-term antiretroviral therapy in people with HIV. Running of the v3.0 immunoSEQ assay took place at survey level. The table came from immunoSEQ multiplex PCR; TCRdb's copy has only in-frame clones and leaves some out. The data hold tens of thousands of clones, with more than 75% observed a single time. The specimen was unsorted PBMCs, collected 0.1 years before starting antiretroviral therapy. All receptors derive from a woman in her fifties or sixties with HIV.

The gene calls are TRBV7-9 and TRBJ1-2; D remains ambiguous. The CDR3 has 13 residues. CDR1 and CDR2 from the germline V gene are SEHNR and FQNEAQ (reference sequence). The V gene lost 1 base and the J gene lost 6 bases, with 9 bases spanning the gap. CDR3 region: CASSLDSSHGYTF. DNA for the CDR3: TGTGCCAGCAGCTTAGACAGTTCCCATGGCTACACCTTC. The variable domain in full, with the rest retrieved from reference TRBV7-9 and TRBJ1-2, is DTGVSQNPRHKITKRGQNVTFRCDPISEHNRLYWYRQTLGQGPEFLTYFQNEAQLEKSRLLSDRFSAERPKGSFSTLEIQRTEQGDSAMYLCASSLDSSHGYTFGSGTRLTVV.

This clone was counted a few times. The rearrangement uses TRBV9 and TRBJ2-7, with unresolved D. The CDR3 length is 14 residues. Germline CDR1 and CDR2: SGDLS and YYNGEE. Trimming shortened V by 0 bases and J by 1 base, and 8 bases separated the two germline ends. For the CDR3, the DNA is TGTGCCAGCAGCGTAGAGGGCGGATCCTACGAGCAGTACTTC. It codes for CASSVEGGSYEQYF.

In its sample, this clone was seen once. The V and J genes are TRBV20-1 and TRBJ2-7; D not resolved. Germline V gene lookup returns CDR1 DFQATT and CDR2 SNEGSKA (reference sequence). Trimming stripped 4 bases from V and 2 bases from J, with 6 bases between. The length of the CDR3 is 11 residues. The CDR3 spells CSAKVTYEQYF. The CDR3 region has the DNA TGCAGTGCTAAGGTAACCTACGAGCAGTACTTC.

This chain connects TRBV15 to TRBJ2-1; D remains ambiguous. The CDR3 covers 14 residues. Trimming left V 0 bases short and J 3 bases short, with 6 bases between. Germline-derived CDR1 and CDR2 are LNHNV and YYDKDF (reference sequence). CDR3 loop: CATSRDANYNEQFF. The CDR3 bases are TGTGCCACCAGCAGAGACGCAAACTACAATGAGCAGTTCTTC. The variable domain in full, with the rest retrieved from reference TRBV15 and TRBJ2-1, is DAMVIQNPRYQVTQFGKPVTLSCSQTLNHNVMYWYQQKSSQAPKLLFHYYDKDFNNEADTPDNFQSRRPNTSFCFLDIRSPGLGDTAMYLCATSRDANYNEQFFGPGTRLTVL.

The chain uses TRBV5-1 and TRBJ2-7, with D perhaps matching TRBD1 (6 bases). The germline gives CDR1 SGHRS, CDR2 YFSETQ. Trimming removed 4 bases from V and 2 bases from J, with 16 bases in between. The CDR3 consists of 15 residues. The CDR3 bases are TGCGCCAGCAGCGGGGGCGGGTCGGATCCCTACGAGCAGTACTTC. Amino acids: CASSGGGSDPYEQYF.

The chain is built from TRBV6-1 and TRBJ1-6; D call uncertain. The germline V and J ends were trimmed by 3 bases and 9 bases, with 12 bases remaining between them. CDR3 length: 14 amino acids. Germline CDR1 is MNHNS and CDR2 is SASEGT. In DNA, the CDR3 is TGTGCCAGCAGTGATAACAGTCTAGGTTCACCCCTCCACTTT. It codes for CASSDNSLGSPLHF.

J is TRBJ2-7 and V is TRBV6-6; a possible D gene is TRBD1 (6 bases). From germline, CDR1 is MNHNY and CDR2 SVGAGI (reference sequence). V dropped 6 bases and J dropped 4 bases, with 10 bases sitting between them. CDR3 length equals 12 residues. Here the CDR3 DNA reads TGTGCCAGCAGCCCGACAGGTTACGAGCAGTACTTC. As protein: CASSPTGYEQYF.

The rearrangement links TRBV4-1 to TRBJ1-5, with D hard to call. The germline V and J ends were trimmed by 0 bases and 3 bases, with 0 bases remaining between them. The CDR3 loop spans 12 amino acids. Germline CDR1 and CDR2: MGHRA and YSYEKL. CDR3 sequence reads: CASSQDNQPQHF. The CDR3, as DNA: TGCGCCAGCAGCCAAGACAATCAGCCCCAGCATTTT.

The CDR3 protein is CASSLVQSSYEQYF. The CDR3 nucleotides read TGTGCCAGCAGTTTGGTTCAGAGCTCCTACGAGCAGTACTTC. The chain couples TRBV27 to TRBJ2-7; no clear D. CDR3 length: 14 amino acids. CDR1 MNHEY and CDR2 SMNVEV come from the germline V gene (reference sequence). Between the trimmed V and J ends, which lost 3 bases and 0 bases, there was a span of 9 bases.

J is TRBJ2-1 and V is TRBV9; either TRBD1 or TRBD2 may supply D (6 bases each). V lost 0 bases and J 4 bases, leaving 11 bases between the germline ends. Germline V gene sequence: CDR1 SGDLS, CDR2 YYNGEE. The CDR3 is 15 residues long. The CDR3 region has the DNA TGTGCCAGCAGCGTAGGTCGGGGGCCATACAATGAGCAGTTCTTC. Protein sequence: CASSVGRGPYNEQFF.

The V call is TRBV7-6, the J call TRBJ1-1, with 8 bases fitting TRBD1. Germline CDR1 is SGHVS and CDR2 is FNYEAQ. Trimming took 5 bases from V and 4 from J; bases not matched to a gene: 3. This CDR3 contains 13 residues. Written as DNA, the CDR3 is TGTGCCAGCAGCAAGACAGGGGTCACTGAAGCTTTCTTT. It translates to CASSKTGVTEAFF.

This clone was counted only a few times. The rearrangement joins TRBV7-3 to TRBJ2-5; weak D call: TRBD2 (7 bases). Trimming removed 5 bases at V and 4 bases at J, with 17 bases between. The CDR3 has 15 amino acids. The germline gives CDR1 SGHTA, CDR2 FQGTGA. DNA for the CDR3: TGTGCCAGCAGCCCCACCGGGGGGCTGAGAGAGACCCAGTACTTC. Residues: CASSPTGGLRETQYF.

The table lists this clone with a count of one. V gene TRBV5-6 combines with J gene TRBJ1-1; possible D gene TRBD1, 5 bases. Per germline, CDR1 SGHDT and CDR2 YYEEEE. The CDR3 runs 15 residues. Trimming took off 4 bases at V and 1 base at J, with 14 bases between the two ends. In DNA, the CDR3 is TGTGCCAGCAGCGGCCTGCAGGGAAAGAACACTGAAGCTTTCTTT. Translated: CASSGLQGKNTEAFF.

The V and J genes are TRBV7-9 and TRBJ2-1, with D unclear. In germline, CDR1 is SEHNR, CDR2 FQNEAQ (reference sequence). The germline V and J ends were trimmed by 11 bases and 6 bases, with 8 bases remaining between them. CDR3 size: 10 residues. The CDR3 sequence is CAVGTNEQFF. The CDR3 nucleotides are TGTGCCGTGGGCACCAATGAGCAGTTCTTC.

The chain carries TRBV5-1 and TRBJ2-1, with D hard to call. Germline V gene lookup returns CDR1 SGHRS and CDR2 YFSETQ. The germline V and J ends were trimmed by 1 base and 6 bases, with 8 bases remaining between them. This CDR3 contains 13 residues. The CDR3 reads CASSLSQSNEQFF. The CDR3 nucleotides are TGCGCCAGCAGCTTGTCTCAGTCCAATGAGCAGTTCTTC.

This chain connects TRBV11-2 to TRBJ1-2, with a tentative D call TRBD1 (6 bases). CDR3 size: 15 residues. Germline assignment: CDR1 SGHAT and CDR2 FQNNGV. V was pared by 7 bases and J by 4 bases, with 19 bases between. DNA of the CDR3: TGTGCCAGCACCCCCTGGGGGGGCGGACTCTATGGCTACACCTTC. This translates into CASTPWGGGLYGYTF.

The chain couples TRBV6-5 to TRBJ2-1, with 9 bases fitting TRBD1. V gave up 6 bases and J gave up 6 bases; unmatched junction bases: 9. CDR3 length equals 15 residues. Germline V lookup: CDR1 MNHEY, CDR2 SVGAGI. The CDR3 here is CASSPGQGLSNEQFF. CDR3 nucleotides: TGTGCCAGCAGCCCGGGACAGGGTCTCTCCAATGAGCAGTTCTTC.

The CDR3 sequence is CASSTGTSGAYTQYF. CDR3 nucleotide sequence: TGTGCCAGTAGTACGGGGACTAGCGGGGCCTATACGCAGTATTTT. The chain employs TRBV19 and TRBJ2-3; 13 positions agree with TRBD2. V lost 4 bases to trimming and J lost 7 bases; unmatched junction nucleotides: 5. The CDR3 runs to 15 residues. CDR1 LNHDA and CDR2 SQIVND come from the germline V gene (reference sequence). The whole variable domain, remainder taken from reference TRBV19 and TRBJ2-3, is DGGITQSPKYLFRKEGQNVTLSCEQNLNHDAMYWYRQDPGQGLRLIYYSQIVNDFQKGDIAEGYSVSREKKESFPLTVTSAQKNPTAFYLCASSTGTSGAYTQYFGPGTRLTVL.

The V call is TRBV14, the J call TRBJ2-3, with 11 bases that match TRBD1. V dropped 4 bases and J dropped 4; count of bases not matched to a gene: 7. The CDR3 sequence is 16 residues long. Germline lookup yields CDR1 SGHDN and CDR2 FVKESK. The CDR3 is CASSPRRTGGPDTQYF. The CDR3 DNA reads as TGTGCCAGCAGCCCTCGCAGGACAGGGGGCCCAGATACGCAGTATTTT.

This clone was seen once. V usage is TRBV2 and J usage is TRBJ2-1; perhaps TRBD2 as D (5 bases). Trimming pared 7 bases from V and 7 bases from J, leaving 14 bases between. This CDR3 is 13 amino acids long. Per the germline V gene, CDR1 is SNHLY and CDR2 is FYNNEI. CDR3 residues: CASNTRTGNEQFF. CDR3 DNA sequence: TGTGCCAGCAACACACGGACGGGGAATGAGCAGTTCTTC. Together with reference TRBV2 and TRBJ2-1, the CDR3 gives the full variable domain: EPEVTQTPSHQVTQMGQEVILRCVPISNHLYFYWYRQILGQKVEFLVSFYNNEISEKSEIFDDQFSVERPDGSNFTLKIRSTKLEDSAMYFCASNTRTGNEQFFGPGTRLTVL.

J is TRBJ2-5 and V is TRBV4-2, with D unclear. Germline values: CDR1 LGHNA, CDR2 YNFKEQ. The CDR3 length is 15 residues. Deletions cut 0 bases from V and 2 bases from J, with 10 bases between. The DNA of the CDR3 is TGTGCCAGCAGCCAAGACTCAGACCTTCAAGAGACCCAGTACTTC. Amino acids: CASSQDSDLQETQYF.

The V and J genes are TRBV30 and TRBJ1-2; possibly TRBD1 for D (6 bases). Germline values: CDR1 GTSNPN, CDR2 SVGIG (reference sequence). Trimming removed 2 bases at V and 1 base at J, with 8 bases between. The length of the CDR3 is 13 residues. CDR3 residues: CAWSTGFNYGYTF. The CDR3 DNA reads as TGTGCCTGGAGTACAGGGTTTAACTATGGCTACACCTTC.

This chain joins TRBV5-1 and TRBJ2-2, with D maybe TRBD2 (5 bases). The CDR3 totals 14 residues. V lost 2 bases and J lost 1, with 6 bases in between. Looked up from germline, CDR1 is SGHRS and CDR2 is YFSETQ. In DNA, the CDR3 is TGCGCCAGCAGCTTACTAGGGAACACCGGGGAGCTGTTTTTT. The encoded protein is CASSLLGNTGELFF. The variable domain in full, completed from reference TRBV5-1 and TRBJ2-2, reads KAGVTQTPRYLIKTRGQQVTLSCSPISGHRSVSWYQQTPGQGLQFLFEYFSETQRNKGNFPGRFSGRQFSNSRSEMNVSTLELGDSALYLCASSLLGNTGELFFGEGSRLTVL.

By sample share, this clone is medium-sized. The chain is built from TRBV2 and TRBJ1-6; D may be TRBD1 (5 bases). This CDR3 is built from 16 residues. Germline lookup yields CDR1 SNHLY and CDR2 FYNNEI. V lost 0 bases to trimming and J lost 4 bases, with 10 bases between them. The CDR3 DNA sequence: TGTGCCAGCAGTGAAGCTGGGGCCCTGTATAATTCACCCCTCCACTTT. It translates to CASSEAGALYNSPLHF.

The CDR3 DNA is TGCGCCAGCAGCCAAGGGACTAGCGGGGGGAACCAAGAGACCCAGTACTTC. Translation: CASSQGTSGGNQETQYF. V gene TRBV4-3 combines with J gene TRBJ2-5; 14 bases match TRBD2. V dropped 1 base and J dropped 0; count of bases not matched to a gene: 1. The CDR3 totals 17 residues. Looked up from germline, CDR1 is LGHNA and CDR2 is YSLEER.

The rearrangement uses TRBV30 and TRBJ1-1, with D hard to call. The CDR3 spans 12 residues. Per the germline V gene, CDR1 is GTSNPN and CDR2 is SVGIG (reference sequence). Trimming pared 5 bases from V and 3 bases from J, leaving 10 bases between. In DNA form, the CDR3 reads TGTGCCTGGGGTGGGAGCCACACTGAAGCTTTCTTT. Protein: CAWGGSHTEAFF.

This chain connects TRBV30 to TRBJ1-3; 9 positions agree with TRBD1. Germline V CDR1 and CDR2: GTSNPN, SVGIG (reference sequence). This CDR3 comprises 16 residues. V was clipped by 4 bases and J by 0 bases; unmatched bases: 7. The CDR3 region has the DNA TGTGCCTGGATTTTCCGGACAGGGGACTCTGGAAACACCATATATTTT. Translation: CAWIFRTGDSGNTIYF.

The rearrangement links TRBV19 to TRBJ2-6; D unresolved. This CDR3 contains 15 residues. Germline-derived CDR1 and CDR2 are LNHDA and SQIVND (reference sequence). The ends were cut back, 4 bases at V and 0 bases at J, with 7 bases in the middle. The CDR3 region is CASSTQSSGANVLTF. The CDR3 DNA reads TGTGCCAGTAGTACCCAAAGCTCTGGGGCCAACGTCCTGACTTTC.

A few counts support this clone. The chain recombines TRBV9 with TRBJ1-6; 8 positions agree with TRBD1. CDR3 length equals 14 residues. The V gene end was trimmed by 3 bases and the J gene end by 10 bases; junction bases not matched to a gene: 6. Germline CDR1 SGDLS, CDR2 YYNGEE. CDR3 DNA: TGTGCCAGCAGCGCCGGACAGGGAAGCTCACCCCTCCACTTT. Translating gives CASSAGQGSSPLHF.

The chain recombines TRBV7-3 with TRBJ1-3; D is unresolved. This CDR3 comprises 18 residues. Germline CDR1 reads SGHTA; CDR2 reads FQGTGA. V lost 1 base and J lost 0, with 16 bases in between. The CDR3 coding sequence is TGTGCCAGCAGCTTAAAAATAGGCAGGCAGAGCTCTGGAAACACCATATATTTT. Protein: CASSLKIGRQSSGNTIYF.